The entry below gives a single T cell receptor beta chain sequence along with its context. This clonotype has a single count. Its binding antigen is unknown. No base qualities exist here, and no much larger clone lies one base off it. Support from one read is weak. The iRepertoire nested amplicon-rescue multiplex PCR (arm-PCR) platform was used to amplify TCR alpha and beta CDR3 regions from RNA. One-step reverse transcription and amplification used about 95-400 ng of tissue mRNA or PBMC total RNA as input. Following bead purification, Illumina adapters were added by a secondary multiplex PCR, and the libraries were gel-purified between 200 and 400 bp. Libraries carried internal 6-nucleotide barcodes used for demultiplexing. Libraries were sequenced on an Illumina MiSeq with 2x220 or 2x250 nucleotide paired-end reads. As for how the authors treated the data: Paired reads were merged using FLASH 1.2.11 and aligned with BWA-MEM to the GRCh37 human genome, and TRA and TRB reads were then extracted. An IMGT-derived reference of cassette sequences and CDR3 motifs, with pseudogenes included, was used for V and J assignment. Three-frame translation of reads was performed, and productive CDR3s were defined as those with a C...FGXG motif and no stop codons. Clonotypes were defined as unique combinations of V-J cassette pair and CDR3 amino acid sequence. Hamming distance filtering was applied to reads, with thresholds set by the sequence error rate of each sample in mapped regions. TCRdb redid the processing of the public reads, applying fastp at Q25 and MiXCR, and retained in-frame beta chains. Each entry is one CDR3 protein sequence, shown with its most common DNA and genes. Clone size and V and J calls follow TCRdb, not the original study. The sample table contains approximately 20,000 distinct CDR3 sequences; only one count was recorded for approximately 23% of them. The ten largest make up approximately 14% of the sample.

The data originate from a study of glioma-infiltrating T cells listed by TCRdb under 2016. With regard to the full study: Glioma tissue, non-neoplastic brain tissue and matched peripheral blood mononuclear cells were used as sources from which TCR alpha- and beta-chain repertoires were sequenced. To measure how far tissue and blood T-cell populations diverged, each tissue-infiltrating repertoire was compared against the peripheral blood repertoire of the same patient. The paired cohort was made up of three low-grade glioma patients, eight primary glioblastoma patients and three non-glioma patients who contributed non-neoplastic brain tissue.

The CDR3 holds 19 amino acids from the cysteine to the phenylalanine. Solely the CDR3 DNA is kept, with 57 bases framed from the first base. V loses 6 bases, J loses 5 bases, and the germline ends lie 32 bases apart. The germline V gene (reference sequence) sets CDR1 to SEHNR and CDR2 to FQNEAQ. On the study overall, not on this receptor specifically: The group comparisons were based on small numbers of patients: three non-neoplastic, three low-grade glioma and seven to nine glioblastoma patients. Very few CDR3 sequences were found to be shared between tissue and blood, and this scarcity was attributed to high CDR3 diversity and limited sampling. VJ-independent divergence between tissue and blood was lower than expected in non-neoplastic patients but higher than expected in all gliomas, particularly low-grade gliomas.

The V and J segments used are TRBV7-9 and TRBJ2-7, with the D gene not confidently named. This clonotype was sampled from a human donor with low-grade glioma or glioblastoma, undergoing nonglioma brain surgery, or in good health (not recorded which). The sequenced material came from glioma tissue, nonneoplastic brain tissue, or PBMCs (not recorded which). The sequenced DNA: TGTGCCAGCAGACGAACACACGTCACTACATGGTCGATGGCGCACGAGCAGTACTTC. Its translation is CASRRTHVTTWSMAHEQYF.